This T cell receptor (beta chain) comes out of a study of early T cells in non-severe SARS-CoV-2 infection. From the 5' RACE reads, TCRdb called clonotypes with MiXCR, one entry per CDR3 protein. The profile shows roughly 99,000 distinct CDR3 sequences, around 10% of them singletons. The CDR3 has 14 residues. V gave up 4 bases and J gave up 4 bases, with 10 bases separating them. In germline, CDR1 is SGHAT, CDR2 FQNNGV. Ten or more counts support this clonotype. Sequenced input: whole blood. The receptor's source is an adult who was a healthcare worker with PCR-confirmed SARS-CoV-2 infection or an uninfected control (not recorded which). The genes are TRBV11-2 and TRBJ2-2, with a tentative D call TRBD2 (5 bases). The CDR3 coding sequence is TGTGCCAGCAGCTATACTAGAACCACCGGGGAGCTGTTTTTT. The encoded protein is CASSYTRTTGELFF.